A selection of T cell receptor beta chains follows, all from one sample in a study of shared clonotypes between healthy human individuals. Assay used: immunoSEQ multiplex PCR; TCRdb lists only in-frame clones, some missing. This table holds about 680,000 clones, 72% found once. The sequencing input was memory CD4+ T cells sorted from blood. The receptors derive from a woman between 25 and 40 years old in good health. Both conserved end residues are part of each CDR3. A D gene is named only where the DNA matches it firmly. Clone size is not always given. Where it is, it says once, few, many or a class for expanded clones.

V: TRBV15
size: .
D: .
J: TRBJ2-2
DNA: TGTGCCACCAGCAGAGCAGGGTGGGCCGGGGAGCTGTTTTTT
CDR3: CATSRAGWAGELFF

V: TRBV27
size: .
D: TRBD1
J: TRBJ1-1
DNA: TGTGCCAGCAGTTTAGAACCCGGGACAGGGCGAGCTTTCTTT
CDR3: CASSLEPGTGRAFF

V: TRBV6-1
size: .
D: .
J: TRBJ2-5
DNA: TGTGCCAGCAGTGACAGAAGGGGGAGCGAGACCCAGTACTTC
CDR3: CASSDRRGSETQYF

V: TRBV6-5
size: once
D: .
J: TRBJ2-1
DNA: TGTGCCAGCAGTTACTCGAGAACCTCCTACAATGAGCAGTTCTTC
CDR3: CASSYSRTSYNEQFF

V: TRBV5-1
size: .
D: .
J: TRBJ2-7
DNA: TGCGCCAGCAGCTTGGATGACAGGTACGAGCAGTACTTC
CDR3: CASSLDDRYEQYF

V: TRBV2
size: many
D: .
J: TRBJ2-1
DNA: TGTGCCAGCAGTGTAGGGCACGCTCCCTACAATGAGCAGTTCTTC
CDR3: CASSVGHAPYNEQFF

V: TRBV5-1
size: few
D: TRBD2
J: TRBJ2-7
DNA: TGCGCCAGCGCGGCGGGGGGAGGGCCTTCAGGAGAGCAGTACTTC
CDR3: CASAAGGGPSGEQYF

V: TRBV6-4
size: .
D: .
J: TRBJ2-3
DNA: TGTGCCAGCAGTGATGATGCAGATACGCAGTATTTT
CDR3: CASSDDADTQYF

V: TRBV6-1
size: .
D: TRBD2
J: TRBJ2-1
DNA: TGTGCCAGCAGGACGGGACTAGCGGTCGATGAGCAGTTCTTC
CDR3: CASRTGLAVDEQFF

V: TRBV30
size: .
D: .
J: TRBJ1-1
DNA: TGTGCCTCTACCTTTGGGAGGACTGAAGCTTTCTTT
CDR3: CASTFGRTEAFF

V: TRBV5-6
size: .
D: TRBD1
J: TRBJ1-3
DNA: TGTGCCAGCAGCTTGGAGGGCAGGGGGGCCTCTGGAAACACCATATATTTT
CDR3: CASSLEGRGASGNTIYF

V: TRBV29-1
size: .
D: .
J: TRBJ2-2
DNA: TGCAGCGTTCTCGACAGAGGGGTCGGGGAGCTGTTTTTT
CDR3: CSVLDRGVGELFF

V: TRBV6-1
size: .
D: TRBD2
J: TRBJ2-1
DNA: TGTGCCAGCAGTGAACGACTAGCGGAGGACTACAATGAGCAGTTCTTC
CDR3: CASSERLAEDYNEQFF

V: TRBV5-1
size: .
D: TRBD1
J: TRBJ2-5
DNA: TGCGCCAGCAGCGGAGGGACAGGGTATGACGAGACCCAGTACTTC
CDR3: CASSGGTGYDETQYF

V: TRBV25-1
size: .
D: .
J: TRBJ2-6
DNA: TGTGCCAGCTCAAACGACGGCTCTGGGGCCAACGTCCTGACTTTC
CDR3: CASSNDGSGANVLTF

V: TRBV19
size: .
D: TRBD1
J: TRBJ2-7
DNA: TGTGCCAGTAGTATGGCAGGGGGCGACGAGCAGTACTTC
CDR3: CASSMAGGDEQYF

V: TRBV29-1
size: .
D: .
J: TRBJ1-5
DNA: TGCAGCGTGGCAGCAGGGCCCGTAGGCAATCAGCCCCAGCATTTT
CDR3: CSVAAGPVGNQPQHF

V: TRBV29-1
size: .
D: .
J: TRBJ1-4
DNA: TGCAGCGTTATGGCACAGATGAGTGAAAAACTGTTTTTT
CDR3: CSVMAQMSEKLFF

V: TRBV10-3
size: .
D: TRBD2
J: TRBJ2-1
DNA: TGTGCCATCAGGGGGGGGAGGGCCGACTACAATGAGCAGTTCTTC
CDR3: CAIRGGRADYNEQFF

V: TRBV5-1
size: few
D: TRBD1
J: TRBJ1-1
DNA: TGCGCCAGCAGCTTGGTGTCGGGACAGGGGTACACTGAAGCTTTCTTT
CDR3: CASSLVSGQGYTEAFF

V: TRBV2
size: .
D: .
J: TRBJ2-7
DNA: TGTGCCAGCCGTAAGGGGCCTACGGGGGAGCAGTACTTC
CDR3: CASRKGPTGEQYF

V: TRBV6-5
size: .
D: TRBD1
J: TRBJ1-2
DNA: TGTGCCACCGACTCAGGGACAGGCGGTGGCTACACCTTC
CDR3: CATDSGTGGGYTF

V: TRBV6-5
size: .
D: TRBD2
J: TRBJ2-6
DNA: TGTGCCAGCGCGGGAGGCCCCTCTGGGGCCAACGTCCTGACTTTC
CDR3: CASAGGPSGANVLTF

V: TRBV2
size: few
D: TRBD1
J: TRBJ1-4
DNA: TGTGCCAGCGGGACAGGGGCCCCCACTAATGAAAAACTGTTTTTT
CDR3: CASGTGAPTNEKLFF

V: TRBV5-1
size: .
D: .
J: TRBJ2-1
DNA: TGCGCCAGCAGCTTGGCCGGAGAAACCTACAATGAGCAGTTCTTC
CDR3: CASSLAGETYNEQFF

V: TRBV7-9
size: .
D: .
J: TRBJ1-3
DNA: TGTGCCAGCAGCTTAGGGCTCACAGGGCGGAACCTAAACACCATATATTTT
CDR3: CASSLGLTGRNLNTIYF

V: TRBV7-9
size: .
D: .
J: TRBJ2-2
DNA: TGTGCCAGCAACCCGATGGAGGGCCGGAACACCGGGGAGCTGTTTTTT
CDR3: CASNPMEGRNTGELFF